This T cell receptor (beta chain) is from a study of PD-1 blockade in classical Hodgkin lymphoma. All patients relapsed after autologous stem cell transplantation, and brentuximab vedotin exposure varied. This CDR3 is 18 amino acids long. The junction had 13 bases not matched to a gene; V was cut back by 3 bases and J by 6 bases. The germline V gene has CDR1 SQVTM and CDR2 ANQGSEA. Measured with immunoSEQ multiplex PCR; TCRdb has only the in-frame clones, and not every one. The table includes around 20,000 clones, just over 85% detected once. Source: peripheral blood mononuclear cells (PBMCs), taken before the second cycle of nivolumab. This TCR derives from a human donor with classical Hodgkin lymphoma. The chain has TRBV29-1 and TRBJ2-3, with 15 bases aligning to TRBD2. The DNA for the CDR3 is TGCAGCGTTGATCGGCCGTTCGGGACTAGCGGGGGGTGGGATACGCAGTATTTT. Translated, it gives CSVDRPFGTSGGWDTQYF.